These 25 T cell receptor beta chains were sequenced from one sample in a study of T cell changes during pregnancy in multiple sclerosis. The protocol was immunoSEQ multiplex PCR, while the TCRdb copy is restricted to in-frame clones and leaves out a portion. This sample carries 80,000 or so clones, under 95% of them seen once, and the ten largest clones take approximately 1.5%. The source was peripheral blood, collected before pregnancy. The receptors were gathered from a female donor with multiple sclerosis, enrolled in a pregnancy study.

The CDR3, as DNA: TGTGCCACCAGCAGAGATCGGACTAGCGGGGTCAACGAGCAGTACTTC. This codes for CATSRDRTSGVNEQYF. V and J are TRBV15 and TRBJ2-7; TRBD2 matches at 12 bases. The V gene's germline CDR1 is LNHNV and CDR2 YYDKDF (reference sequence). The V and J ends lost 0 bases and 5 bases, in that order; junction bases with no gene match: 5. This CDR3 comprises 16 residues. The full variable domain, its missing parts supplied by reference TRBV15 and TRBJ2-7, is DAMVIQNPRYQVTQFGKPVTLSCSQTLNHNVMYWYQQKSSQAPKLLFHYYDKDFNNEADTPDNFQSRRPNTSFCFLDIRSPGLGDTAMYLCATSRDRTSGVNEQYFGPGTRLTVT.

This rearrangement joins TRBV9 to TRBJ1-6, with a weak D call TRBD1 (5 bases). CDR3 length: 18 amino acids. Germline V lookup: CDR1 SGDLS, CDR2 YYNGEE. Trimming removed 3 bases at V and 0 bases at J, with 16 bases between. This CDR3 is CASSGGPGGNSYNSPLHF. The CDR3 DNA follows: TGTGCCAGCAGCGGAGGCCCGGGGGGGAACTCCTATAATTCACCCCTCCACTTT.

The chain carries TRBV5-8 and TRBJ1-2; the D gene is possibly TRBD1 (5 bases). Germline assignment: CDR1 SGHTS and CDR2 YDEGEE. CDR3 length equals 15 residues. With 5 bases removed from V and 3 bases from J, the gap between germline ends came to 17 bases. The CDR3 here is CASRWNGGADYGYTF. CDR3 DNA sequence: TGTGCCAGCAGATGGAATGGTGGGGCGGACTATGGCTACACCTTC.

This rearrangement joins TRBV18 to TRBJ1-5; D not certain. Germline V CDR1 and CDR2: KGHSH, LQKENI. Trimming stripped 6 bases from V and 4 bases from J, with 13 bases between. This CDR3 region has 14 residues. CDR3 protein: CASSPSNGNQPQHF. The CDR3 coding sequence is TGTGCCAGCTCCCCTAGCAATGGAAATCAGCCCCAGCATTTT.

This clone occurred once. The chain couples TRBV13 to TRBJ2-1, with 8 bases identical to TRBD1. The junction had 5 bases not matched to a gene; V was cut back by 4 bases and J by 3 bases. Germline CDR1 PRHDT, CDR2 FYEKMQ (reference sequence). The CDR3 covers 15 residues. This chain's CDR3 is CASSSGQGVYNEQFF. Written as DNA, the CDR3 is TGTGCCAGCAGCTCCGGACAGGGAGTCTACAATGAGCAGTTCTTC.

The chain is built from TRBV5-1 and TRBJ2-1, with 9 bases that match TRBD1. CDR1 and CDR2 from the germline V gene are SGHRS and YFSETQ. The trim removed 1 base at V and 7 bases at J, leaving 12 bases unmatched. The CDR3 is 17 amino acids. The CDR3 coding sequence is TGCGCCAGCAGCTTGTTACCCGGGACAGGGAAGGATAATGAGCAGTTCTTC. It codes for CASSLLPGTGKDNEQFF.

The CDR3 reads CASSFRNRRLTTTDTQYF. In nucleotides, the CDR3 is TGTGCCAGCAGTTTCCGAAACAGGCGCTTAACGACCACAGATACGCAGTATTTT. This chain joins TRBV27 and TRBJ2-3; possible D gene TRBD1, 5 bases. Germline assignment: CDR1 MNHEY and CDR2 SMNVEV (reference sequence). This CDR3 region has 18 residues. Trimming shortened V by 3 bases and J by 2 bases, and 21 bases separated the two germline ends.

The V gene is TRBV7-9, the J gene TRBJ1-6; D is possibly TRBD1 (6 bases). The CDR3 has 15 amino acids. Germline values: CDR1 SEHNR, CDR2 FQNEAQ (reference sequence). V was cut by 4 bases and J by 6 bases, with 13 bases left in between. The CDR3 DNA reads as TGTGCCAGCAGCTCAACCAGGGGCCTTAATTCACCCCTCCACTTT. It translates to CASSSTRGLNSPLHF.

The genes are TRBV5-6 and TRBJ1-5; no clear D. Trimming shortened V by 0 bases and J by 4 bases, and 20 bases separated the two germline ends. This CDR3 contains 18 residues. In germline, CDR1 is SGHDT, CDR2 YYEEEE. The CDR3 loop reads CASSLANSRGGQNQPQHF. The CDR3 bases are TGTGCCAGCAGCTTGGCCAATTCACGGGGAGGTCAGAATCAGCCCCAGCATTTT.

This clone came up once. V gene TRBV6-7 combines with J gene TRBJ2-1; 9 nucleotides agree with TRBD2. TRBV6-7 is labeled an ORF, and its function is uncertain. The V and J ends lost 0 bases and 8 bases, in that order; junction bases with no gene match: 14. The CDR3 totals 18 residues. CDR3 bases: TGTGCCAGCAGTTACTCGATCTGTTGGACTAGCGTTTACTATGAGCAGTTCTTC. It encodes CASSYSICWTSVYYEQFF.

This chain links TRBV6-5 with TRBJ1-1; TRBD1 aligns across 10 bases. V dropped 10 bases and J dropped 11; count of bases not matched to a gene: 16. This CDR3 region has 14 residues. Germline-derived CDR1 and CDR2 are MNHEY and SVGAGI. The CDR3 DNA reads as TGTGCCACTTCTCCGGGGACAGGGGCCTCGGGGGCTTTCTTT. Its translation is CATSPGTGASGAFF.

This CDR3 is CASSQGAYEQYF. The DNA of the CDR3 is TGTGCCAGCAGCCAGGGGGCCTACGAGCAGTACTTC. The chain recombines TRBV5-4 with TRBJ2-7; 7 nucleotides line up with TRBD1. V shed 4 bases and J 2 bases; nucleotides not matched to a gene: 0. Germline assignment: CDR1 SGHNT and CDR2 YYREEE (reference sequence). CDR3 size: 12 residues.

This clone was detected only once. The chain uses TRBV4-1 and TRBJ2-1; D might be TRBD1 (6 bases). The CDR3 loop spans 16 amino acids. The V gene's germline CDR1 is MGHRA and CDR2 YSYEKL. V was pared by 1 base and J by 2 bases, with 12 bases between. The CDR3 spells CASSQVSGTPYNEQFF. CDR3 nucleotides: TGCGCCAGCAGCCAAGTATCCGGGACACCCTACAATGAGCAGTTCTTC.

The CDR3 coding sequence is TGTGCCAGCAGTAACAAGGGGGGGGGAAACACTGAAGCTTTCTTT. Its translation is CASSNKGGGNTEAFF. The rearrangement joins TRBV6-1 to TRBJ1-1; possible D gene TRBD1, 6 bases. Between the trimmed V and J ends, which lost 5 bases and 2 bases, there was a span of 15 bases. This CDR3 is built from 15 residues. Germline V gene sequence: CDR1 MNHNS, CDR2 SASEGT.

The rearrangement joins TRBV9 to TRBJ2-3; 11 positions agree with TRBD2. The V and J ends lost 3 bases and 5 bases, in that order; junction bases with no gene match: 14. The CDR3 covers 18 residues. Germline V CDR1 and CDR2: SGDLS, YYNGEE. CDR3 protein: CASSAAGLAGGPGDTQYF. CDR3 nucleotides: TGTGCCAGCAGCGCCGCCGGCTTAGCGGGGGGGCCAGGAGATACGCAGTATTTT.

The rearrangement uses TRBV27 and TRBJ2-1, with D unclear. Germline V gives CDR1 MNHEY, CDR2 SMNVEV (reference sequence). The ends were cut back, 5 bases at V and 8 bases at J, with 13 bases in the middle. The CDR3 has 13 amino acids. DNA for the CDR3: TGTGCCAGCAGTGATACTGGTGGTCATGAGCAGTTCTTC. It translates to CASSDTGGHEQFF.

V gene TRBV2 combines with J gene TRBJ1-6; D might be TRBD1 (6 bases). The CDR3 consists of 14 residues. Trimming left V 4 bases short and J 8 bases short, with 12 bases between. Per the germline V gene, CDR1 is SNHLY and CDR2 is FYNNEI. The DNA for the CDR3 is TGTGCCAGCAGTGGGTGGGGGCTGGATTCACCCCTCCACTTT. Its translation is CASSGWGLDSPLHF.

The chain combines TRBV2 with TRBJ1-5; 9 nucleotides line up with TRBD1. The CDR3 is made up of 16 amino acids. Trimming took 10 bases from V and 5 from J; bases not matched to a gene: 15. Germline V gives CDR1 SNHLY, CDR2 FYNNEI. CDR3 in amino acids: CAITLEGQGGYQPQHF. CDR3 in DNA: TGTGCCATAACACTTGAGGGACAGGGAGGATATCAGCCCCAGCATTTT.

The chain combines TRBV5-1 with TRBJ2-5; weak D call: TRBD2 (6 bases). The CDR3 spans 15 residues. Deletions cut 1 base from V and 3 bases from J, with 13 bases between. Germline CDR1 is SGHRS and CDR2 is YFSETQ. In DNA, the CDR3 is TGCGCCAGCAGCTTGCGAGGTAGCGGAAAAGAGACCCAGTACTTC. Protein sequence: CASSLRGSGKETQYF.

J is TRBJ1-5 and V is TRBV18, with TRBD1 matching 7 bases. The trim removed 8 bases at V and 2 bases at J, leaving 9 bases unmatched. The germline V gene has CDR1 KGHSH and CDR2 LQKENI. CDR3 size: 15 residues. The CDR3 DNA follows: TGTGCCAGCGCAACGGACGGGACAGGCAATCAGCCCCAGCATTTT. Translating it yields CASATDGTGNQPQHF.

This chain joins TRBV9 and TRBJ2-2, with D possibly TRBD1 on 6 matching bases. Germline CDR1 is SGDLS and CDR2 is YYNGEE. V gave up 7 bases and J gave up 8 bases, with 18 bases separating them. There are 14 residues in the CDR3. DNA of the CDR3: TGTGCCAGCTGCGACAGGCCAGGTGCGGGGGAGCTGTTTTTT. Encoded protein: CASCDRPGAGELFF.

This clone was seen only once. The chain couples TRBV5-1 to TRBJ1-4; 10 bases are shared with TRBD1. Germline assignment: CDR1 SGHRS and CDR2 YFSETQ. The CDR3 loop spans 19 amino acids. V lost 4 bases and J lost 1; bases outside the gene matches: 13. The CDR3 reads CASSRSGTGVVRTNEKLFF. The CDR3 DNA follows: TGCGCCAGCAGCCGTTCCGGGACAGGGGTAGTTAGAACTAATGAAAAACTGTTTTTT. The full variable domain, its missing parts supplied by reference TRBV5-1 and TRBJ1-4, is KAGVTQTPRYLIKTRGQQVTLSCSPISGHRSVSWYQQTPGQGLQFLFEYFSETQRNKGNFPGRFSGRQFSNSRSEMNVSTLELGDSALYLCASSRSGTGVVRTNEKLFFGSGTQLSVL.

The chain joins TRBV6-6 to TRBJ2-7; tentative D call: TRBD1 (6 bases). V was cut by 6 bases and J by 4 bases, with 19 bases left in between. The CDR3 has 15 residues. The germline CDR1 and CDR2 sequences are MNHNY and SVGAGI (reference sequence). CDR3 in DNA: TGTGCCAGCAGACCCATCAGGACAGACGTTTACGAGCAGTACTTC. Protein: CASRPIRTDVYEQYF.

V and J are TRBV7-9 and TRBJ2-7; D perhaps matches TRBD2 (6 bases). Looked up from germline, CDR1 is SEHNR and CDR2 is FQNEAQ (reference sequence). V lost 5 bases to trimming and J lost 6 bases, with 20 bases between them. The CDR3 runs to 15 residues. CDR3 region: CASSLGVGGRSEQYF. CDR3 in DNA: TGTGCCAGCAGCCTAGGGGTAGGAGGGCGAAGCGAGCAGTACTTC.

This clone occurred once. This chain links TRBV15 with TRBJ1-4; the D gene is possibly TRBD1 (5 bases). Trimming removed 3 bases at V and 5 bases at J, with 19 bases between. Germline V gene data show CDR1 as LNHNV and CDR2 as YYDKDF (reference sequence). This CDR3 contains 17 residues. CDR3 coding DNA: TGTGCCACCAGCAGTGAAGTGCTTGACAGCGAAAATGAAAAACTGTTTTTT. This encodes CATSSEVLDSENEKLFF.